There are many counts of the clone carrying this T cell receptor (beta chain). Its specificity is unknown. This record belongs to a study of T-cell reconstitution after alpha-beta-depleted transplantation in children. V was clipped by 6 bases and J by 4 bases; unmatched bases: 5. The CDR3 has 14 amino acids. Unique molecular identifiers were built into the TCRbeta library. TCRdb itself ran the PCR reads through MiXCR, one entry per CDR3 protein. The table records around 700,000 distinct CDR3 sequences, around 12% of them present only once. Study-level results: Reported findings indicate that, about two months after transplant, alpha-beta T cells came from several hundred expanded clones, which were derived from non-depleted graft cells. Day-60 TCRbeta diversity that was high in some patients was derived from surviving recipient T cells and thymic progenitors. Once a year had passed after transplant, T-cell counts and diversity came mostly from newly produced T cells.

This specimen consisted of PBMCs, obtained before TCRalphabeta/CD19-depleted stem cell transplant. The chain carries TRBV12-3 or TRBV12-4 and TRBJ2-1; 8 bases agree with TRBD2. The TCR comes from a girl aged 2 to 9 with congenital amegakaryocytic thrombocytopenia, due to receive a stem cell transplant. CDR3 in DNA: TGTGCCAGCAGCGGACTAGCAGAATACAATGAGCAGTTCTTC. Amino acid sequence: CASSGLAEYNEQFF.